Listed here are 9 T cell receptor beta chains from one sample, sequenced in a study of OX40 agonist ivuxolimab in advanced cancers. Libraries were prepared by immunoSEQ multiplex PCR; TCRdb keeps only in-frame clonotypes and omits some of them. The sample shows tens of thousands of clones, under 90% of them seen only once. Here the sequenced sample was CD4+ or CD8+ T cells sorted from blood, taken in a trial of the OX40 agonist ivuxolimab. Every receptor here comes from an adult with an advanced solid tumor such as melanoma, head and neck, liver or kidney cancer.

V usage is TRBV6-1 and J usage is TRBJ1-1, with a possible D match to TRBD1 (6 bases). Trimming pared 2 bases from V and 5 bases from J, leaving 12 bases between. This CDR3 is built from 14 residues. CDR1 and CDR2 from the germline V gene are MNHNS and SASEGT. The CDR3 DNA reads as TGTGCCAGCAGTGAACTAAGAGGGGGTACTGAAGCTTTCTTT. It encodes CASSELRGGTEAFF.

The chain employs TRBV5-1 and TRBJ1-1, with D perhaps matching TRBD1 (5 bases). V gave up 4 bases and J gave up 2 bases, with 15 bases separating them. Germline CDR1 reads SGHRS; CDR2 reads YFSETQ. The CDR3 loop spans 15 amino acids. The CDR3 nucleotides read TGCGCCAGCAGCCACTCAGACAGACCAAACACTGAAGCTTTCTTT. Its translation is CASSHSDRPNTEAFF.

The CDR3 spells CAWNIPSGNTIYF. For the CDR3, the DNA is TGTGCCTGGAACATACCATCTGGAAACACCATATATTTT. The chain combines TRBV30 with TRBJ1-3, with no clear D. The CDR3 is 13 residues long. Germline CDR1 and CDR2: GTSNPN and SVGIG (reference sequence). Trimming cost V 4 bases and J 1 base, with 8 bases left between them. Filled out from reference TRBV30 and TRBJ1-3, the complete variable domain reads SQTIHQWPATLVQPVGSPLSLECTVEGTSNPNLYWYRQAAGRGLQLLFYSVGIGQISSEVPQNLSASRPQDRQFILSSKKLLLSDSGFYLCAWNIPSGNTIYFGEGSWLTVV.

This chain links TRBV7-3 with TRBJ2-1; possibly TRBD1 for D (5 bases). Germline V gene data show CDR1 as SGHTA and CDR2 as FQGTGA. The CDR3 length is 15 residues. Trimming cost V 5 bases and J 7 bases, with 18 bases left between them. DNA of the CDR3: TGTGCCAGCAGCCCCACCCGGGCAGGGTCGAATGAGCAGTTCTTC. It is translated as CASSPTRAGSNEQFF.

The genes are TRBV6-1 and TRBJ2-5, with a weak D call TRBD1 (6 bases). Germline CDR1 MNHNS, CDR2 SASEGT. The V gene lost 2 bases and the J gene lost 4 bases, with 8 bases spanning the gap. The CDR3 contains 13 residues. CDR3 nucleotide sequence: TGTGCCAGCAGTGAACAGGGGCCAGAGACCCAGTACTTC. Its translation: CASSEQGPETQYF.

The chain links TRBV19 to TRBJ1-2, with TRBD1 as a possible D gene (5 bases). V was shortened by 9 bases and J by 4 bases, with 12 bases between the two germline ends. The CDR3 consists of 12 residues. Germline lookup yields CDR1 LNHDA and CDR2 SQIVND (reference sequence). The CDR3, as DNA: TGTGCCAGCGATGACAGAGTCTATGGCTACACCTTC. As protein: CASDDRVYGYTF.

This clone was counted a few times. This rearrangement joins TRBV5-6 to TRBJ2-7; 7 bases align to TRBD1. The CDR3 sequence is 13 residues long. Trimming took 6 bases from V and 4 from J; bases not matched to a gene: 7. Germline CDR1 reads SGHDT; CDR2 reads YYEEEE. The CDR3 DNA sequence: TGTGCCAGCACCCGGGACAGTCCTTACGAGCAGTACTTC. It codes for CASTRDSPYEQYF.

This sequence joins TRBV4-3 and TRBJ1-5; a possible D gene is TRBD1 (5 bases). This CDR3 has 16 residues. Trimming took off 1 base at V and 4 bases at J, with 14 bases between the two ends. Germline V gene lookup returns CDR1 LGHNA and CDR2 YSLEER. CDR3 sequence: CASSQVWGNTNQPQHF. The CDR3, as DNA: TGCGCCAGCAGCCAAGTTTGGGGGAACACTAATCAGCCCCAGCATTTT.

The chain's CDR3 is CASSTLAGDVYEQYF. CDR3 bases: TGTGCCAGCAGCACGCTAGCGGGAGATGTCTACGAGCAGTACTTC. The rearrangement uses TRBV7-9 and TRBJ2-7, with 10 positions matching TRBD2. The germline CDR1 and CDR2 sequences are SEHNR and FQNEAQ (reference sequence). The CDR3 has 15 residues. J gave up 3 bases and V 5 bases, and 7 bases lay outside the gene matches.